This T cell receptor (beta chain) was documented in a study of cytomegalovirus exposure and HLA in healthy donors. Notes on this clone: Its antigen is currently unknown. At one end the junction does not follow the germline gene, possibly because of a read error.

Overall study findings and caveats: Earlier findings revealed that most TCR beta V segments proved productive either about 90% or about 30% of the time.

The PCR used 60 Vbeta and 13 Jbeta primers. Method: immunoSEQ multiplex PCR; TCRdb's copy keeps in-frame clones and lacks some. The profile shows some 190,000 clones, about 88% of them singletons. Per the germline V gene, CDR1 is SGHRS and CDR2 is YFSETQ. The CDR3 sequence is 17 residues long. The sequencing input was PBMCs. The sequence was obtained from a woman between 18 and 30 years old in good health and CMV-seronegative. This rearrangement joins TRBV5-1 to TRBJ2-1; 10 positions agree with TRBD2. CDR3 region: CVSSWGGTSASYNEQFF. The CDR3 region has the DNA TGCGTCAGCAGCTGGGGGGGGACTAGCGCTTCCTACAATGAGCAGTTCTTC. The full variable domain, completed using reference TRBV5-1 and TRBJ2-1, is KAGVTQTPRYLIKTRGQQVTLSCSPISGHRSVSWYQQTPGQGLQFLFEYFSETQRNKGNFPGRFSGRQFSNSRSEMNVSTLELGDSALYLCVSSWGGTSASYNEQFFGPGTRLTVL.